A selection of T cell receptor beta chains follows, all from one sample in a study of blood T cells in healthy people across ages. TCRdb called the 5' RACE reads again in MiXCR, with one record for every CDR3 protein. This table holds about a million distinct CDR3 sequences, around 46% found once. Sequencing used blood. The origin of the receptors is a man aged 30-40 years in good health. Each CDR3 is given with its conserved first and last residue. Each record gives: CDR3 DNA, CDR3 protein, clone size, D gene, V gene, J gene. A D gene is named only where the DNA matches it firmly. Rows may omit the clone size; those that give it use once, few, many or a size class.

TGCGCCAGCAGCCAAGATCCTAGCTTCCCAGAGACCCAGTACTTC	CASSQDPSFPETQYF	NA	NA	TRBV4-3	TRBJ2-5
TGTGCCAGCAGCGCCCGACAGGGGACCGGAGCTGAAGCTTTCTTT	CASSARQGTGAEAFF	NA	TRBD1	TRBV11-2	TRBJ1-1
TGTGCCAGCAGCGACTCCACTCAGGATACGCAGTATTTT	CASSDSTQDTQYF	few	NA	TRBV3-1	TRBJ2-3
TGCAGTGCTAGCGCAGTAACTAGCACAGATACGCAGTATTTT	CSASAVTSTDTQYF	NA	NA	TRBV20-1	TRBJ2-3
TGTGCCAGCAGCTTAGGGTTAGCGGGCCACAATGAGCAGTACTTC	CASSLGLAGHNEQYF	NA	TRBD2	TRBV7-9	TRBJ2-5
TGTGCCAGCAGCTTAGTTGAGGGAACTGAAGCTTTCTTT	CASSLVEGTEAFF	many	NA	TRBV7-3	TRBJ1-1
TGCAGCGTTGAAGATCAGTGGGCAGAGGTAGGCGAGCAGTACTTC	CSVEDQWAEVGEQYF	NA	NA	TRBV29-1	TRBJ2-7
TGTGCCGAAGGAGGGGGACAGGGTATAGAGACCCAGTACTTC	CAEGGGQGIETQYF	few	TRBD1	TRBV2	TRBJ2-5
TGCGCCAGCAGCTTGGGTAGCGGGAGTCTCAATGAGCAGTTCTTC	CASSLGSGSLNEQFF	NA	TRBD2	TRBV5-1	TRBJ2-1
TGTGCCAGCAGCCAAGATTGGCAGGGTTCTAACGAGCAGTACTTC	CASSQDWQGSNEQYF	few	NA	TRBV4-2	TRBJ2-7
TGTGCCAGCAGCTTAGGGGGGCCGGGATCTCATTCACCCCTCCACTTT	CASSLGGPGSHSPLHF	many	NA	TRBV7-2	TRBJ1-6
TGCAGTGCTAGGGTGGCAGGGGATATGACAGATACGCAGTATTTT	CSARVAGDMTDTQYF	few	NA	TRBV20-1	TRBJ2-3
TGCAGTGCTAGAGATGACACGACAGGGTACGGCTACACCTTC	CSARDDTTGYGYTF	once	TRBD1	TRBV20-1	TRBJ1-2
TGCGCCAGCAGCCCCGGACTAGCGGGAGAAACAACGAATACGCAGTATTTT	CASSPGLAGETTNTQYF	few	TRBD2	TRBV4-1	TRBJ2-3
TGTGCCAGCAGCTTAGCGGTCGGGACGGCGGAAAAACTGTTTTTT	CASSLAVGTAEKLFF	NA	NA	TRBV7-9	TRBJ1-4
TGTGCCAGCAGTTGGAATTATGAGGACCAAGAGACCCAGTACTTC	CASSWNYEDQETQYF	many	NA	TRBV25-1	TRBJ2-5
TGTGCCAGCAGGAATTCCTTCCGGGAGACGGAGCAGTACTTC	CASRNSFRETEQYF	NA	NA	TRBV6-5	TRBJ2-7
TGCAGTGCTAGAGATCCGAGGACTAGTAGTGAGCAGTTCTTC	CSARDPRTSSEQFF	NA	TRBD2	TRBV20-1	TRBJ2-1
TGTGCCAGCAGTGAGCTGGGGGTGAACACTGAAGCTTTCTTT	CASSELGVNTEAFF	few	NA	TRBV6-1	TRBJ1-1
TGTGCCAGCAGCTCACTTTTAGGACAGCAAGAGACCCAGTTCTTC	CASSSLLGQQETQFF	NA	NA	TRBV7-9	TRBJ2-1
TGCAGCGTGGCTAGGACAGGGTATGAAGATACGCAGTATTTT	CSVARTGYEDTQYF	many	TRBD1	TRBV29-1	TRBJ2-3
TGTGCCAGCAGTCCCCGGGCGGGGGTGGCGGATACGCAGTATTTT	CASSPRAGVADTQYF	NA	TRBD2	TRBV12-3/TRBV12-4	TRBJ2-3
TGTGCCAGCAACTATGAGGGGCAGATAGCCAAAAACATTCAGTACTTC	CASNYEGQIAKNIQYF	few	NA	TRBV12-3/TRBV12-4	TRBJ2-4
TGCAGTGCAACCTCACCCGGGACTAGCGGAAAAAATGAGCAGTTCTTC	CSATSPGTSGKNEQFF	few	TRBD2	TRBV20-1	TRBJ2-1
TGCGCCAGCAGCCTCAACCCCGGGACGGAGACCCAGTACTTC	CASSLNPGTETQYF	many	NA	TRBV5-1	TRBJ2-5
TGTGCCAGCACCTCCGGATATTATAACGATGGCTACACCTTC	CASTSGYYNDGYTF	NA	NA	TRBV6-6	TRBJ1-2
TGTGCCAGCAGTTACGTTCAGGGAAGCGGGGAGCTGTTTTTT	CASSYVQGSGELFF	NA	NA	TRBV6-6	TRBJ2-2
TGTGCCAGCAGCTTGCTCGGGCTCGGCACCGGGGAGCTGTTTTTT	CASSLLGLGTGELFF	NA	NA	TRBV7-2	TRBJ2-2
TGTGCCAGCATGGTCGACGGCCGGGATCAGCCCCAGCATTTT	CASMVDGRDQPQHF	few	NA	TRBV2	TRBJ1-5
TGTGCCAGCAGTTTTCGACTAGCGGGGGGATACAATGAGCAGTTCTTC	CASSFRLAGGYNEQFF	NA	TRBD2	TRBV6-2/TRBV6-3	TRBJ2-1
TGTGCCTGGAGCGCAGGACAGGGGAGCGCTGAAGCTTTCTTT	CAWSAGQGSAEAFF	NA	TRBD1	TRBV30	TRBJ1-1
TGTGCCAGCAGTCTCTGGGGGGGCCCGTCATCAAGCTACAATGAGCAGTTCTTC	CASSLWGGPSSSYNEQFF	NA	NA	TRBV28	TRBJ2-1
TGTGCCAGCAGTTTAGAATTTGGGGACAGGCGGCAGTATGGCTACACCTTC	CASSLEFGDRRQYGYTF	few	TRBD1	TRBV12-3/TRBV12-4	TRBJ1-2
TGCGCCAGCACCGGGGGGACTAGCTCGGCAGATACGCAGTATTTT	CASTGGTSSADTQYF	NA	TRBD2	TRBV5-1	TRBJ2-3
TGTGCCAGCAGCTCACCCAATAGCATAGCTGTTTACAATGAGCAGTTCTTC	CASSSPNSIAVYNEQFF	NA	NA	TRBV7-2	TRBJ2-1
TGTGCCAGCAGCCTGCCGGGACAGGGTACCGAGCAGTACTTC	CASSLPGQGTEQYF	many	TRBD1	TRBV5-8	TRBJ2-7
TGTGCCAGCAGCGCCGACAGGGGGGATTCACCCCTCCACTTT	CASSADRGDSPLHF	NA	TRBD1	TRBV9	TRBJ1-6
TGTGCCATCAGTGGTTCTGGGACAGGGGGCCCCACCTACAATGAGCAGTTCTTC	CAISGSGTGGPTYNEQFF	few	TRBD1	TRBV10-3	TRBJ2-1
TGCAGCGTAAGACAGGGACAAAACATTCAGTACTTC	CSVRQGQNIQYF	NA	TRBD1	TRBV29-1	TRBJ2-4
TGTGCCATCTCTGGCCAGCGGGGGAGGAGTAGCAATCAGCCCCAGCATTTT	CAISGQRGRSSNQPQHF	few	NA	TRBV7-9	TRBJ1-5
TGTGCCAGCAGCCTTCCCCGGGACGTTCCCGGCTACACCTTC	CASSLPRDVPGYTF	NA	NA	TRBV6-4	TRBJ1-2
TGTGCCAGCAGTGACCGGACAGCCCCGTGGGAGACCCAGTACTTC	CASSDRTAPWETQYF	NA	NA	TRBV6-1	TRBJ2-5